This T cell receptor beta chain was sequenced in a study of blood T cells in healthy people across ages. CDR1 is MNHEY, CDR2 SVGEGT, per germline. The CDR3 length is 14 residues. Next came a second PCR, run for about 6 to 12 cycles, which used a sample-barcoded 5' primer along with a J-beta primer mix. TCRdb processed the 5' RACE reads anew with MiXCR; each CDR3 protein has one entry. The sample holds hundreds of thousands of distinct CDR3 sequences, 44% seen once. Points on this clonotype: A read error may produce the germline difference seen at one junction end.

The J gene is TRBJ2-7, the V gene TRBV6-2 or TRBV6-3, with TRBD2 as a possible D gene (6 bases). The specimen was blood. The sequence was collected from a man in his sixties in good health. In DNA form, the CDR3 reads TGTGCCAGCTCACTAGGAGGGTGCGCCTACGATCAGTACTTC. Translation: CASSLGGCAYDQYF.